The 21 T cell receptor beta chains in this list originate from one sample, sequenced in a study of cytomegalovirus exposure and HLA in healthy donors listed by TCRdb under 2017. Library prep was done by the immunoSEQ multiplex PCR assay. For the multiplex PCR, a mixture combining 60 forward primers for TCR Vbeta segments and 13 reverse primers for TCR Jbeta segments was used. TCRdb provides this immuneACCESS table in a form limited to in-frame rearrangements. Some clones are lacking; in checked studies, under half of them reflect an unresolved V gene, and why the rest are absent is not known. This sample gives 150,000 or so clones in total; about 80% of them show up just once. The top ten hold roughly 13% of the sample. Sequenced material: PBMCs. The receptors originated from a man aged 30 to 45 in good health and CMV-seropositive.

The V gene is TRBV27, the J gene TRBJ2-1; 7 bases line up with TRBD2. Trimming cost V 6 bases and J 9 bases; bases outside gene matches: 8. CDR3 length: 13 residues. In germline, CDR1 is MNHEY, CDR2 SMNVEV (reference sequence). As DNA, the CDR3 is TGTGCCAGCAGCCCGACTAGCCGTACTGAGCAGTTCTTC. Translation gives CASSPTSRTEQFF.

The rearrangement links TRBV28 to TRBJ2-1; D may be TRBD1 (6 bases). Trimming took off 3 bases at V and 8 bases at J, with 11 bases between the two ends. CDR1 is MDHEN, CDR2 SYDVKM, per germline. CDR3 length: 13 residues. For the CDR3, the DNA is TGTGCCAGCAGTTTTCAGGGGCCGGATGAGCAGTTCTTC. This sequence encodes CASSFQGPDEQFF.

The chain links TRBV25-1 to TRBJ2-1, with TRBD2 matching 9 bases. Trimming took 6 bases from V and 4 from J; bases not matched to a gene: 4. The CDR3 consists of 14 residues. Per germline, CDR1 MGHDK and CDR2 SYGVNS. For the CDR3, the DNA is TGTGCCAGCAGCCGGACTAGCGCGTACAATGAGCAGTTCTTC. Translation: CASSRTSAYNEQFF. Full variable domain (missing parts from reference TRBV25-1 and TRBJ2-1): EADIYQTPRYLVIGTGKKITLECSQTMGHDKMYWYQQDPGMELHLIHYSYGVNSTEKGDLSSESTVSRIRTEHFPLTLESARPSHTSQYLCASSRTSAYNEQFFGPGTRLTVL.

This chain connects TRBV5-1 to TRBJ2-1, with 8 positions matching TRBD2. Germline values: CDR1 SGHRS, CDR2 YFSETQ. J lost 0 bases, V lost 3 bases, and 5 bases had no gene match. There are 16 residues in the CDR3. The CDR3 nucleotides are TGCGCCAGCAGCTGGACGAGCGGGAGCTCCTACAATGAGCAGTTCTTC. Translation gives CASSWTSGSSYNEQFF.

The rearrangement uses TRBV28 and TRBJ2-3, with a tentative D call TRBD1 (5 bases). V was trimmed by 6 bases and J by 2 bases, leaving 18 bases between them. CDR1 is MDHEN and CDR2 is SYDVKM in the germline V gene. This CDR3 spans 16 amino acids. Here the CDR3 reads CASSGRGHQYTDTQYF. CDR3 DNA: TGTGCCAGCAGCGGCCGCGGACACCAATACACAGATACGCAGTATTTT.

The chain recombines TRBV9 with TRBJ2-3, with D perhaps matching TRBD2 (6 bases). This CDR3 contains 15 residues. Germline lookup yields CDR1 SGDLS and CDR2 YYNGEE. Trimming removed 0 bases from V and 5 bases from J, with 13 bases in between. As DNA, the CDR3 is TGTGCCAGCAGCGTAGAGAGCGGGTATGTAGATACGCAGTATTTT. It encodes CASSVESGYVDTQYF.

CDR3 nucleotide sequence: TGTGCCAGCAGCCCGGGTATGAACACTGAAGCTTTCTTT. It translates to CASSPGMNTEAFF. The chain is built from TRBV13 and TRBJ1-1; D uncertain. Germline loops: CDR1 PRHDT, CDR2 FYEKMQ (reference sequence). This CDR3 has 13 residues. Trimming removed 5 bases at V and 0 bases at J, with 7 bases between.

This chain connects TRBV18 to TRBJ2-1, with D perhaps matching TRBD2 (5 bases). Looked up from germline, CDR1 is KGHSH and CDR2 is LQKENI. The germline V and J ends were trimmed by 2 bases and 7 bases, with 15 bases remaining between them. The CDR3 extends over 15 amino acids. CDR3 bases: TGTGCCAGCTCACCAGCGAGGGCCGGGGTAAATGAGCAGTTCTTC. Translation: CASSPARAGVNEQFF.

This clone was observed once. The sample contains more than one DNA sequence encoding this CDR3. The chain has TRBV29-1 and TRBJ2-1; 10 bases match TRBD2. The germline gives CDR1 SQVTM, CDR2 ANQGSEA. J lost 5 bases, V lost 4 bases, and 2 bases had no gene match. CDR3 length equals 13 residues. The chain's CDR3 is CSVGTSGNNEQFF. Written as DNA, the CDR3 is TGCAGCGTTGGGACTAGCGGAAACAATGAGCAGTTCTTC.

The CDR3 is CASFPGGDSYEQYF. The CDR3 DNA sequence: TGTGCCAGCTTCCCCGGGGGAGACTCCTACGAGCAGTACTTC. The chain combines TRBV28 with TRBJ2-7, with D perhaps matching TRBD2 (6 bases). The CDR3 length is 14 residues. Germline assignment: CDR1 MDHEN and CDR2 SYDVKM. The ends were cut back, 8 bases at V and 0 bases at J, with 14 bases in the middle. Based on the CDR3 plus reference TRBV28 and TRBJ2-7, the full variable domain is DVKVTQSSRYLVKRTGEKVFLECVQDMDHENMFWYRQDPGLGLRLIYFSYDVKMKEKGDIPEGYSVSREKKERFSLILESASTNQTSMYLCASFPGGDSYEQYFGPGTRLTVT.

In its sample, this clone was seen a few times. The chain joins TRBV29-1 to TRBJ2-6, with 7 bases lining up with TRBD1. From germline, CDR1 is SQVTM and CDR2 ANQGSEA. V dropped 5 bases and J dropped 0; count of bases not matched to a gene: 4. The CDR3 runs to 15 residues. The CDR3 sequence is CSVMTGISGANVLTF. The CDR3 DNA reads TGCAGCGTTATGACAGGGATCTCTGGGGCCAACGTCCTGACTTTC.

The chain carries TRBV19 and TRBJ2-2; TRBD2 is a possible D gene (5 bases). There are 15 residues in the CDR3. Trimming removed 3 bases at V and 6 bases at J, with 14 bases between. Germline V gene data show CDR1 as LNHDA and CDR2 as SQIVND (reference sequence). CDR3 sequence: CASSMPAAGAGELFF. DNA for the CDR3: TGTGCCAGTAGTATGCCCGCGGCGGGTGCCGGGGAGCTGTTTTTT.

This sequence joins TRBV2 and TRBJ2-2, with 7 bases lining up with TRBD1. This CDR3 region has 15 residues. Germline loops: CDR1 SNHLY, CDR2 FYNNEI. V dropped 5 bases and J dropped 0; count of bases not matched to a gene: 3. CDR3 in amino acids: CASSMGQPNTGELFF. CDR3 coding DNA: TGTGCCAGCAGTATGGGACAGCCGAACACCGGGGAGCTGTTTTTT.

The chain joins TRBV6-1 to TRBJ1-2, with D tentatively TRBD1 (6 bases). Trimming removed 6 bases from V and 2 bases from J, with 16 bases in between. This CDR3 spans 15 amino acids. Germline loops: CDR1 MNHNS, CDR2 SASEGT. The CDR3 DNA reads TGTGCCAGCAGCCTGGGGAGGGGGGCGAACTATGGCTACACCTTC. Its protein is CASSLGRGANYGYTF.

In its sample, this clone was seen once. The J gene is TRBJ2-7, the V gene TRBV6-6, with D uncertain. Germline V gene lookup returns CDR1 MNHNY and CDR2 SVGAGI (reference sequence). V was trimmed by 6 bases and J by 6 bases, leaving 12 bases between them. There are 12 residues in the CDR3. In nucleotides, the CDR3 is TGTGCCAGCAGCCCCAGAAGAGGCGAGCAGTACTTC. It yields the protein CASSPRRGEQYF.

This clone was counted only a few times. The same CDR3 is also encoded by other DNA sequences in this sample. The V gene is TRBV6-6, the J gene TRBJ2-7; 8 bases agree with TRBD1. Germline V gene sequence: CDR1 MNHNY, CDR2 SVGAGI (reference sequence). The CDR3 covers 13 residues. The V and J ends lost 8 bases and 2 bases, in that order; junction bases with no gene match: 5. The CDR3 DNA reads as TGTGCCAGCGGAGACAGGGGTCCCTACGAGCAGTACTTC. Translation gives CASGDRGPYEQYF.

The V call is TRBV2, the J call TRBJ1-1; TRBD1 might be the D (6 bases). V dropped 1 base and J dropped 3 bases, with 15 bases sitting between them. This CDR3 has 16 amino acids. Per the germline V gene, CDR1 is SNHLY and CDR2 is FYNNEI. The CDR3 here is CASSEGGGGVDTEAFF. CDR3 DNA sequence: TGTGCCAGCAGTGAAGGGGGGGGCGGAGTGGACACTGAAGCTTTCTTT.

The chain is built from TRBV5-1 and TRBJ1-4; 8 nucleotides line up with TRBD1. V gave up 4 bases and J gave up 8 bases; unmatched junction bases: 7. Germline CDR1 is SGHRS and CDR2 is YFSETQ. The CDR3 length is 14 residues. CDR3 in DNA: TGCGCCAGCAGCCAGTCGACAGGGGCCGAAAAACTGTTTTTT. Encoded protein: CASSQSTGAEKLFF.

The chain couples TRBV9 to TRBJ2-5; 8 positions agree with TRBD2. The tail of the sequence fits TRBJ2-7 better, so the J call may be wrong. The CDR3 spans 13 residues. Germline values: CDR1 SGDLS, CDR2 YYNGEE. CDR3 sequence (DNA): TGTGCCAGCAGCGGAGGACTAGCCGGCGAGCAGTACTTC. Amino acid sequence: CASSGGLAGEQYF.

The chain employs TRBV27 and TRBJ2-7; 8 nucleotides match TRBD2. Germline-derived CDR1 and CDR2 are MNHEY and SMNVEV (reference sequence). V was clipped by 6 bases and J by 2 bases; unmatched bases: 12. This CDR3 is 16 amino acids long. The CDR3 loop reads CASSPGGGRETYEQYF. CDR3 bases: TGTGCCAGCAGCCCCGGGGGGGGTCGTGAAACCTACGAGCAGTACTTC.

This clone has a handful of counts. CDR3 residues: CASSPQGNNEQFF. The CDR3, as DNA: TGTGCCAGCAGTCCCCAGGGTAACAATGAGCAGTTCTTC. The chain joins TRBV7-2 to TRBJ2-1; a possible D gene is TRBD1 (5 bases). The CDR3 sequence is 13 residues long. The V gene's germline CDR1 is SGHTA and CDR2 FQGNSA. V was shortened by 6 bases and J by 5 bases, with 11 bases between the two germline ends.